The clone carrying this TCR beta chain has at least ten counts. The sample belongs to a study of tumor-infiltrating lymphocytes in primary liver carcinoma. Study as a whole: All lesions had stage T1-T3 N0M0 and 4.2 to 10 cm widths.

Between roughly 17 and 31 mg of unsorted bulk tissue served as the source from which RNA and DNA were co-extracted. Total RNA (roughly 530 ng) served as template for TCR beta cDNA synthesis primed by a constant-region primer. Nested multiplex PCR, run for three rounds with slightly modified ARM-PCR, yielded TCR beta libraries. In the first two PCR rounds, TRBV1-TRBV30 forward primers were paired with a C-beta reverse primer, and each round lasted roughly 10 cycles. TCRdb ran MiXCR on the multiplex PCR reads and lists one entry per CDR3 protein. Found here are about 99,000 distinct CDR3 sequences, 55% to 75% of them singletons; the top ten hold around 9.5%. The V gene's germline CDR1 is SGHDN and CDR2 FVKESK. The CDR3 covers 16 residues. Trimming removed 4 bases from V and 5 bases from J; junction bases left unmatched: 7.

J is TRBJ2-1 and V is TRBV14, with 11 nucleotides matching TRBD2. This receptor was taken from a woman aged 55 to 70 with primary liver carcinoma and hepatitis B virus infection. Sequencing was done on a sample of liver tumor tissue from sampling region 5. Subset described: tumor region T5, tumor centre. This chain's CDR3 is CASSPLLAGEDNEQFF. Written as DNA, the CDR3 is TGTGCCAGCAGCCCCTTACTAGCGGGAGAGGACAATGAGCAGTTCTTC.